This TCR beta chain emerged from a study of Graves' ophthalmopathy and Graves' hyperthyroidism. RNA transcripts yielded amplified TCR beta CDR3 regions. The first round was an RT-PCR with HTBI primers, and the second round was a multiplex PCR. TCRdb independently ran MiXCR on the multiplex PCR reads; one entry per CDR3 protein. The sample shows 740,000 or so distinct CDR3 sequences, 40% of them seen only once. This TCR was sampled from an adult man with Graves' ophthalmopathy. The material sequenced was peripheral blood.

This CDR3 is CASSFDGSSTDTQYF. CDR3 nucleotide sequence: TGTGCCAGCAGCTTCGACGGATCTAGCACAGATACGCAGTATTTT. The genes are TRBV7-6 and TRBJ2-3; no clear D. Germline assignment: CDR1 SGHVS and CDR2 FNYEAQ. Trimming cost V 3 bases and J 0 bases, with 10 bases left between them. The CDR3 runs 15 residues.